The T cell receptor (beta chain) under discussion was sequenced for a study of cytomegalovirus exposure and HLA in healthy donors. About the research overall: As an earlier analysis found, some 180 million T cells yielded about 120 million unique TCR beta sequences.

General observations from the study: Serostatus for CMV was the only available immune exposure information.

This clone showed up just a few times. What it recognizes is unknown. Germline V CDR1 and CDR2: SGHRS, YFSETQ. Trimming cost V 8 bases and J 2 bases; bases outside gene matches: 8. The CDR3 loop spans 16 amino acids. The PCR was carried out with 60 Vbeta primers and 13 Jbeta primers. TCRdb keeps only in-frame clones here, not all; method: immunoSEQ multiplex PCR. The profile shows fewer than 150,000 clones, roughly 80% of them singletons. Sample: PBMCs. J is TRBJ2-6 and V is TRBV5-1; TRBD1 aligns across 9 bases. The receptor's source is a man aged 50-60 years in good health and CMV-seropositive. As DNA, the CDR3 is TGCGCCAGTACCGGGACAGGGCAACCTGGGGCCAACGTCCTGACTTTC. This encodes CASTGTGQPGANVLTF.